This is a list of T cell receptor beta chains from one sample in a study of type 1 regulatory T cells. Which antigens these TCRs recognize remains unknown. A single record per CDR3 protein comes from TCRdb applying MiXCR to the reads. The table records roughly 62,000 distinct CDR3 sequences, approximately 60% of them present only once. The material sequenced was cultured non-Tr1 T cells, either the whole culture or a sorted T cell fraction (not recorded which). The receptors stem from a human donor in good health. Each CDR3 is given with its conserved first and last residue. The order of the fields is D gene, J gene, V gene, clone size, CDR3 DNA, CDR3 protein. The D gene is left open where the match is weak. Size tells how often a clone was seen (once, few, many) or the class of an expanded clone, and some rows leave it out.

D gene: .
J gene: TRBJ2-5
V gene: TRBV5-1
clone size: .
CDR3 DNA: TGCGCCAGCAGCTTGGACTCAGAGACCCAGTACTTC
CDR3 protein: CASSLDSETQYF

D gene: .
J gene: TRBJ1-5
V gene: TRBV4-3
clone size: .
CDR3 DNA: TGCGCCAGCAGCCAAGAATGGCAGTCCGGACAGCCCCAGCATTTT
CDR3 protein: CASSQEWQSGQPQHF

D gene: TRBD1
J gene: TRBJ1-2
V gene: TRBV29-1
clone size: .
CDR3 DNA: TGCAGCACCTGGACAGGGGAAGGCTACACCTTC
CDR3 protein: CSTWTGEGYTF

D gene: .
J gene: TRBJ1-2
V gene: TRBV9
clone size: .
CDR3 DNA: TGTGCCAGCAACCCCCAAGGGGGGGCGCGGCTGTTTGATGGCTACACCTTC
CDR3 protein: CASNPQGGARLFDGYTF

D gene: .
J gene: TRBJ1-2
V gene: TRBV20-1
clone size: .
CDR3 DNA: TGCAGTGCTATCGACGTAGGGGCTCAGTATGGCTACACCTTC
CDR3 protein: CSAIDVGAQYGYTF

D gene: .
J gene: TRBJ2-7
V gene: TRBV5-4
clone size: .
CDR3 DNA: TGTGCCAGCAGCACGGGACGGCTATCCTACGAGCAGTACTTC
CDR3 protein: CASSTGRLSYEQYF

D gene: .
J gene: TRBJ1-5
V gene: TRBV20-1
clone size: .
CDR3 DNA: TGCAGTGCTAGAGGTAGACAGGAGTATAGCAATCAGCCCCAGCATTTT
CDR3 protein: CSARGRQEYSNQPQHF

D gene: TRBD2
J gene: TRBJ2-3
V gene: TRBV5-1
clone size: .
CDR3 DNA: TGCGCCAGCAGCTCCAGGGGACTAGCACCATTGCCAGATACGCAGTATTTT
CDR3 protein: CASSSRGLAPLPDTQYF

D gene: TRBD2
J gene: TRBJ2-1
V gene: TRBV7-2
clone size: .
CDR3 DNA: TGTGCCAGCAGCGCCGGGCTAGCGGAATCCTACAATGAGCAGTTCTTC
CDR3 protein: CASSAGLAESYNEQFF

D gene: .
J gene: TRBJ2-7
V gene: TRBV20-1
clone size: .
CDR3 DNA: TGCAGTGCTAGGAGGGCCACCACCTACGAGCAGTACTTC
CDR3 protein: CSARRATTYEQYF

D gene: TRBD2
J gene: TRBJ2-1
V gene: TRBV5-1
clone size: .
CDR3 DNA: TGCGCCAGCAGCCCGGGACTAGCGGGGAACAATGAGCAGTTCTTC
CDR3 protein: CASSPGLAGNNEQFF

D gene: .
J gene: TRBJ2-2
V gene: TRBV3-1
clone size: few
CDR3 DNA: TGTGCCAGCAGCGGCAGGGAACTAGATCGGGAGCTGTTTTTT
CDR3 protein: CASSGRELDRELFF

D gene: .
J gene: TRBJ2-7
V gene: TRBV6-6
clone size: .
CDR3 DNA: TGTGCCAGCAGCGACACGGGGAAACTCTACGAGCAGTACTTC
CDR3 protein: CASSDTGKLYEQYF

D gene: .
J gene: TRBJ1-3
V gene: TRBV10-3
clone size: few
CDR3 DNA: TGTGCCATCAGTGAGTCCGGAGTCTCTGGAAACACCATATATTTT
CDR3 protein: CAISESGVSGNTIYF